These 11 T cell receptor beta chains share one sample of origin, sequenced in a study of neoadjuvant anti-PD-1 for oral cavity cancer. TCRdb keeps only in-frame clones here, not all; method: immunoSEQ multiplex PCR. The table lists roughly 14,000 clones, about three quarters of them singletons. Time point indicated: after neoadjuvant nivolumab, at surgical resection. The material was PBMCs, obtained after nivolumab (anti-PD-1) treatment. These receptors all stem from a person between 35 and 79 years old with oral cavity squamous cell carcinoma.

The chain carries TRBV7-2 and TRBJ2-7; 9 positions match TRBD1. J lost 2 bases, V lost 2 bases, and 7 bases had no gene match. Germline CDR1 reads SGHTA; CDR2 reads FQGNSA. This CDR3 spans 16 amino acids. As DNA, the CDR3 is TGTGCCAGCAGCTTATTCCCCGGGACAGGGCCCTACGAGCAGTACTTC. This gives the protein CASSLFPGTGPYEQYF.

The V and J genes are TRBV5-1 and TRBJ2-3, with 9 bases matching TRBD2. The J segment lost 2 bases and the V segment lost 0 bases, leaving 7 bases of the junction unmatched. CDR1 is SGHRS and CDR2 is YFSETQ in the germline V gene. The CDR3 contains 17 residues. Here the CDR3 reads CASSLAGGGRATDTQYF. The DNA of the CDR3 is TGCGCCAGCAGCTTGGCCGGCGGCGGGAGGGCCACAGATACGCAGTATTTT.

This chain links TRBV6-5 with TRBJ1-1; unclear D gene. The germline V gene has CDR1 MNHEY and CDR2 SVGAGI. Deletions cut 5 bases from V and 7 bases from J, with 8 bases between. The CDR3 sequence is 11 residues long. The DNA of the CDR3 is TGTGCCAGCAGTACCGGAGTTGAAGCTTTCTTT. As protein: CASSTGVEAFF.

The chain is built from TRBV6-5 and TRBJ1-2; perhaps TRBD1 as D (5 bases). Germline V gene lookup returns CDR1 MNHEY and CDR2 SVGAGI. This CDR3 region has 12 residues. Trimming stripped 4 bases from V and 5 bases from J, with 8 bases between. The CDR3 nucleotides read TGTGCCAGCAGTTGGGGGGGGTATGGCTACACCTTC. It is translated as CASSWGGYGYTF.

The chain has TRBV27 and TRBJ2-5; TRBD1 agrees at 9 bases. V dropped 6 bases and J dropped 2; count of bases not matched to a gene: 7. The CDR3 runs 15 residues. CDR1 and CDR2 (germline): MNHEY, SMNVEV (reference sequence). In DNA, the CDR3 is TGTGCCAGCAGAAAGACAGGGGGAGGACAAGAGACCCAGTACTTC. Its protein is CASRKTGGGQETQYF.

This clone was seen a handful of times. The rearrangement uses TRBV5-4 and TRBJ2-7, with 8 bases fitting TRBD2. The CDR3 contains 15 residues. Germline CDR1 SGHNT, CDR2 YYREEE (reference sequence). The V gene end was trimmed by 0 bases and the J gene end by 4 bases; junction bases not matched to a gene: 6. The CDR3, as DNA: TGTGCCAGCAGCTTGGAAGCCGGGGGGGCATACGAGCAGTACTTC. It is translated as CASSLEAGGAYEQYF.

This rearrangement joins TRBV7-6 to TRBJ2-2; weak D call: TRBD1 (5 bases). V was trimmed by 2 bases and J by 1 base, leaving 5 bases between them. This CDR3 contains 14 residues. Germline-derived CDR1 and CDR2 are SGHVS and FNYEAQ. CDR3 sequence (DNA): TGTGCCAGCAGCTTACAGGGGAACACCGGGGAGCTGTTTTTT. This sequence encodes CASSLQGNTGELFF.

This clone appeared once. The chain carries TRBV7-8 and TRBJ2-7; 11 bases are a match to TRBD2. This CDR3 spans 15 amino acids. V trimming: 4 bases; J trimming: 3 bases; junction bases outside the gene matches: 5. Germline V gives CDR1 SGHVS, CDR2 FQNEAQ. The chain's CDR3 is CASSSGLAGLYEQYF. CDR3 bases: TGTGCCAGCAGCTCAGGACTAGCGGGCCTCTACGAGCAGTACTTC.

CDR3 in amino acids: CASRGRETQYF. The DNA of the CDR3 is TGTGCCAGCAGGGGGCGAGAGACCCAGTACTTC. This rearrangement joins TRBV5-8 to TRBJ2-5; D may be TRBD1 (5 bases). V was trimmed by 5 bases and J by 4 bases, leaving 6 bases between them. The CDR3 spans 11 residues. Germline CDR1 SGHTS, CDR2 YDEGEE.

The V and J genes are TRBV7-2 and TRBJ2-2, with D unclear. Germline-derived CDR1 and CDR2 are SGHTA and FQGNSA. CDR3 length equals 12 residues. The V and J ends lost 5 bases and 7 bases respectively, with 8 bases between them. CDR3 DNA sequence: TGTGCCAGCAGCCTAAGGGTCGGGGAGCTGTTTTTT. Translation gives CASSLRVGELFF.

V usage is TRBV27 and J usage is TRBJ1-5; no reliable D call. Trimming took 0 bases from V and 1 from J, leaving 4 bases between them. Per the germline V gene, CDR1 is MNHEY and CDR2 is SMNVEV (reference sequence). The CDR3 totals 14 residues. As DNA, the CDR3 is TGTGCCAGCAGTTTATCCAGAAGCAATCAGCCCCAGCATTTT. Residues: CASSLSRSNQPQHF.